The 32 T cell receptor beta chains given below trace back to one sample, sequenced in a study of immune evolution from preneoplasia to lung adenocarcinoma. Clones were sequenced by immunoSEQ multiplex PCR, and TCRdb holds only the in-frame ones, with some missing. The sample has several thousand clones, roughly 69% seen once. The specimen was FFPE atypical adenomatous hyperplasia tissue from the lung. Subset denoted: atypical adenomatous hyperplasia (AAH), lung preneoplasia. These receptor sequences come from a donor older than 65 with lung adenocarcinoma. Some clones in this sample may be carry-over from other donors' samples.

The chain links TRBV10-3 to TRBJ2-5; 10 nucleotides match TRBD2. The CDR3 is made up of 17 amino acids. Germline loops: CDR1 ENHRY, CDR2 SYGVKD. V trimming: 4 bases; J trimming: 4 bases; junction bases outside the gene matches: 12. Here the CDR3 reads CAISGQSGTSATETQYF. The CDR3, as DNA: TGTGCCATCAGTGGGCAGTCCGGGACTAGCGCTACAGAGACCCAGTACTTC.

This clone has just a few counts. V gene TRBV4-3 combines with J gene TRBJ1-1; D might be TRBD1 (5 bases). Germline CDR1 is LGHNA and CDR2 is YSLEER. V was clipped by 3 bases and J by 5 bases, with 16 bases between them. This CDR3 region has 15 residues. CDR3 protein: CASSHTEGRKTEAFF. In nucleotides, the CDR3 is TGCGCCAGCAGCCACACCGAGGGACGGAAGACTGAAGCTTTCTTT.

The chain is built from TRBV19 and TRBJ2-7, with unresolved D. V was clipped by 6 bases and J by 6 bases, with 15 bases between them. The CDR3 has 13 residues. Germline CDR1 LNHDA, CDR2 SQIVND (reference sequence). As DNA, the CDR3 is TGTGCCAGTAGCCCCTTGGGCATTCCCGAGCAGTACTTC. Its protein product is CASSPLGIPEQYF.

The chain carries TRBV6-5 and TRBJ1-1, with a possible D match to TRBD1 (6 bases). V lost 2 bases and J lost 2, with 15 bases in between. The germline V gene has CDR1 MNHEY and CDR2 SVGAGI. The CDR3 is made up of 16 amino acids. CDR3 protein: CASSYAAGVTNTEAFF. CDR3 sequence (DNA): TGTGCCAGCAGTTACGCAGCAGGGGTAACCAACACTGAAGCTTTCTTT.

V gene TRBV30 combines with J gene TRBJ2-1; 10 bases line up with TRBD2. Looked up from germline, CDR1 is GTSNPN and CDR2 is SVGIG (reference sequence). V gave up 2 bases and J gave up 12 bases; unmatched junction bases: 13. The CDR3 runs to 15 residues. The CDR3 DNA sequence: TGTGCCTGGAGTCGGCTAGCGGGAGCTGGAGATGGGCAGTTCTTC. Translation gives CAWSRLAGAGDGQFF. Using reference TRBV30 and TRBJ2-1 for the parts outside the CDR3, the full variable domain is SQTIHQWPATLVQPVGSPLSLECTVEGTSNPNLYWYRQAAGRGLQLLFYSVGIGQISSEVPQNLSASRPQDRQFILSSKKLLLSDSGFYLCAWSRLAGAGDGQFFGPGTRLTVL.

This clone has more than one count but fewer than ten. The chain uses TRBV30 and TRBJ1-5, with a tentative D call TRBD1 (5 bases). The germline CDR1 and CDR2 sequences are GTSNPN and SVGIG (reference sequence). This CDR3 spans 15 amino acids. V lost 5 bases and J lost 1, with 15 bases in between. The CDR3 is CAWRTQGGSNQPQHF. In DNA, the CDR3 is TGTGCCTGGCGGACTCAGGGAGGGAGCAATCAGCCCCAGCATTTT.

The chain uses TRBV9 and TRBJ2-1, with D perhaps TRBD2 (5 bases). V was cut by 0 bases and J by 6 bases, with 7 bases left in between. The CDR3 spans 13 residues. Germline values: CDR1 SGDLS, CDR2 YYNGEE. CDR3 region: CASSVGETNEQFF. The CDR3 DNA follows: TGTGCCAGCAGCGTAGGGGAGACCAATGAGCAGTTCTTC.

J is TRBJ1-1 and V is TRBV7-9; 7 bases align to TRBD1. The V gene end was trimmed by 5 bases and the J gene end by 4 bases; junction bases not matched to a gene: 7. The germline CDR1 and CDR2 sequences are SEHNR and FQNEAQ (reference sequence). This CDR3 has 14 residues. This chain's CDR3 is CASSTQGVFTEAFF. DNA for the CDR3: TGTGCCAGCAGCACTCAGGGGGTTTTCACTGAAGCTTTCTTT.

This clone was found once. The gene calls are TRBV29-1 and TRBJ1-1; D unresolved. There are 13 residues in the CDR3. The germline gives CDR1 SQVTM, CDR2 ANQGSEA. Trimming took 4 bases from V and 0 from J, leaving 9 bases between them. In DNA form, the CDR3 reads TGCAGCGTTGTGCACAGTGTGAACACTGAAGCTTTCTTT. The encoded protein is CSVVHSVNTEAFF.

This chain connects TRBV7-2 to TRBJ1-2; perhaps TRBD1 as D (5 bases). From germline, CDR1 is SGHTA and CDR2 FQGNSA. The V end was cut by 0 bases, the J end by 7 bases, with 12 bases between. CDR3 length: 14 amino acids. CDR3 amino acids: CASSLAGLTFGYTF. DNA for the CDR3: TGTGCCAGCAGCTTAGCGGGACTGACGTTTGGCTACACCTTC.

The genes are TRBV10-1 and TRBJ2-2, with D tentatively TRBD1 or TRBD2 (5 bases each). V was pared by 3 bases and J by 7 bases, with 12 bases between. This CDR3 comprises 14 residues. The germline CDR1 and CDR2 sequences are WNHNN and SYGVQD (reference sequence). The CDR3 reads CASSDYEGHGELFF. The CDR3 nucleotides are TGCGCCAGCAGTGATTATGAGGGGCACGGGGAGCTGTTTTTT.

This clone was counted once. In DNA, the CDR3 is TGTGCTAGTGGTTTGGGAGGAGGTTGGGGGCTCGAGCAGTACTTC. This encodes CASGLGGGWGLEQYF. The genes are TRBV12-5 and TRBJ2-7; a possible D gene is TRBD1 (6 bases). Germline values: CDR1 LGHNT, CDR2 FRNRAP. V gave up 1 base and J gave up 6 bases, with 16 bases separating them. CDR3 length equals 15 residues. The whole variable domain, remainder taken from reference TRBV12-5 and TRBJ2-7, is DARVTQTPRHKVTEMGQEVTMRCQPILGHNTVFWYRQTMMQGLELLAYFRNRAPLDDSGMPKDRFSAEMPDATLATLKIQPSEPRDSAVYFCASGLGGGWGLEQYFGPGTRLTVT.

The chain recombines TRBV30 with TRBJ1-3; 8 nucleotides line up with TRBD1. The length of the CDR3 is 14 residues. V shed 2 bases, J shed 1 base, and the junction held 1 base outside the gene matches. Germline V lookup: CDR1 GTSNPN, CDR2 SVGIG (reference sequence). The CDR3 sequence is CAWSTGGSGNTIYF. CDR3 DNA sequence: TGTGCCTGGAGTACAGGGGGTTCTGGAAACACCATATATTTT.

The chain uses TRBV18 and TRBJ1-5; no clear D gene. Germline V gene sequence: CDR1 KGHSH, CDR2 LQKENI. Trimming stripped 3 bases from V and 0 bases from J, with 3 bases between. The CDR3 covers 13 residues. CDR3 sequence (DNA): TGTGCCAGCTCACCTTATAGCAATCAGCCCCAGCATTTT. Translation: CASSPYSNQPQHF.

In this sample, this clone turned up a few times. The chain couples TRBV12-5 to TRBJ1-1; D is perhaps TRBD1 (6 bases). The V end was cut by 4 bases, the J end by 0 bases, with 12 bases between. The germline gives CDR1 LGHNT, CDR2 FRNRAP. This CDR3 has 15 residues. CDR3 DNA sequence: TGTGCTAGTGGTTGGTACGACAGGATGAACACTGAAGCTTTCTTT. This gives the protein CASGWYDRMNTEAFF. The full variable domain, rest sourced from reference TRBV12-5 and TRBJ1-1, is DARVTQTPRHKVTEMGQEVTMRCQPILGHNTVFWYRQTMMQGLELLAYFRNRAPLDDSGMPKDRFSAEMPDATLATLKIQPSEPRDSAVYFCASGWYDRMNTEAFFGQGTRLTVV.

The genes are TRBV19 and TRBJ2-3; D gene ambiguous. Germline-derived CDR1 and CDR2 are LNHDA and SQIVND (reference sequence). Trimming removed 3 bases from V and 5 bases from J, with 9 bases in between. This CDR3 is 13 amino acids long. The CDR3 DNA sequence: TGTGCCAGTAGTATCCTAACAGAAGATACGCAGTATTTT. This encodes CASSILTEDTQYF.

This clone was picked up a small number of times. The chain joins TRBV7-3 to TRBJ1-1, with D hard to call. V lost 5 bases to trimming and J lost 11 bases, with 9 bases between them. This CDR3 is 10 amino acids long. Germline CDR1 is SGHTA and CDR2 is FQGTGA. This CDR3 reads CASSPTEAFF. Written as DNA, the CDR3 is TGTGCCAGCAGCCCGACGGAGGCTTTCTTT. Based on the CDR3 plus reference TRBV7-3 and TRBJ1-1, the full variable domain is GAGVSQTPSNKVTEKGKYVELRCDPISGHTALYWYRQSLGQGPEFLIYFQGTGAADDSGLPNDRFFAVRPEGSVSTLKIQRTERGDSAVYLCASSPTEAFFGQGTRLTVV.

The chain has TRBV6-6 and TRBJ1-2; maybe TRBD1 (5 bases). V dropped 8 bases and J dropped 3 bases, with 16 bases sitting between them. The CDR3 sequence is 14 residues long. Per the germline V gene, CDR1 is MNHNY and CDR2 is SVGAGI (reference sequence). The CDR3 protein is CASAGGGADYGYTF. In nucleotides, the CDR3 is TGTGCCAGCGCCGGAGGAGGGGCGGACTATGGCTACACCTTC.

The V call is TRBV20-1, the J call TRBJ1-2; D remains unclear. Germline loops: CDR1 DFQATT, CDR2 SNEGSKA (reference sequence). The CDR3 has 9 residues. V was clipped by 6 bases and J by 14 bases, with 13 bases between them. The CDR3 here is CSANGLQTF. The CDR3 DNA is TGCAGTGCAAATGGCCTCCAGACCTTC.

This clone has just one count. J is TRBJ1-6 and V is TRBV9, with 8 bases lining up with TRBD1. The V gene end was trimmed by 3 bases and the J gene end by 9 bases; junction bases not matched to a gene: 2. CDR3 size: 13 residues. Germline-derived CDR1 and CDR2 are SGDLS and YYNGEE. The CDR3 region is CASSEDRVSPLHF. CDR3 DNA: TGTGCCAGCAGCGAGGACAGGGTTTCACCCCTCCACTTT.

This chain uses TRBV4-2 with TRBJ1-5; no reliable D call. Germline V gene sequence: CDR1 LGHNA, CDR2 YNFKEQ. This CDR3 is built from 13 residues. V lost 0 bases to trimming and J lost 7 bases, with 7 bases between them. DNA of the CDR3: TGTGCCAGCAGCCAAGAGGTGCGCCAGCCCCAGCATTTT. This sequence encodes CASSQEVRQPQHF.

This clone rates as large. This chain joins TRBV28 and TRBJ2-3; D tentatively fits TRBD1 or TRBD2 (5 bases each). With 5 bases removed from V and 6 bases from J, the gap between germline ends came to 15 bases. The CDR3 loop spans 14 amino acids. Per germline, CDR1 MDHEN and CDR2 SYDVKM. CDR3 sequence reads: CASSPLRWGDTQYF. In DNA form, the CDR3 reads TGTGCCAGCAGTCCCCTTCGGTGGGGGGATACGCAGTATTTT.

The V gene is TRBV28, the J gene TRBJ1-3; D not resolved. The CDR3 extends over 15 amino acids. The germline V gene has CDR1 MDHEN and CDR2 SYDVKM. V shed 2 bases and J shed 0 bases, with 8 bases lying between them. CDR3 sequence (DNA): TGTGCCAGCAGTTTAAGCCCGAGCTCTGGAAACACCATATATTTT. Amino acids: CASSLSPSSGNTIYF.

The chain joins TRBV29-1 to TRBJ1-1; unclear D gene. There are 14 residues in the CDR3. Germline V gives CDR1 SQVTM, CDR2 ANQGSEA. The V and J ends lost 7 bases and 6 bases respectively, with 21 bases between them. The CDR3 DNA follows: TGCAGCGCCACTCCCAGCGGGCCTGGGGCTGAAGCTTTCTTT. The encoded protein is CSATPSGPGAEAFF.

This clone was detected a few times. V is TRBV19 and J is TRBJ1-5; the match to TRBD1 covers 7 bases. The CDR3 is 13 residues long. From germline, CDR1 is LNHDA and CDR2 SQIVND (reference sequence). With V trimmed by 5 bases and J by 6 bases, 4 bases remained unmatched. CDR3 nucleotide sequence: TGTGCCAGTAGTGATACAGGGGTTCAGCCCCAGCATTTT. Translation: CASSDTGVQPQHF.

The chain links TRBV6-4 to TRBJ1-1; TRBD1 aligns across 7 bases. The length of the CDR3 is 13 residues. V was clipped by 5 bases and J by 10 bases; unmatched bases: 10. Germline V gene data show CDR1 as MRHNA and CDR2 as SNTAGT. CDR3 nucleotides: TGTGCCAGCAGTCGAGACCAACAGGGGATAGCTTTCTTT. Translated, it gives CASSRDQQGIAFF.

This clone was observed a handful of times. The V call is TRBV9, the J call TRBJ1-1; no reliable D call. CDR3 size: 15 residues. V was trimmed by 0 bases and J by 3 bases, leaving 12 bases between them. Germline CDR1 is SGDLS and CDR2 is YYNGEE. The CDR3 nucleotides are TGTGCCAGCAGCGTAGGGGCAGGAAGGGACACTGAAGCTTTCTTT. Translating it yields CASSVGAGRDTEAFF.

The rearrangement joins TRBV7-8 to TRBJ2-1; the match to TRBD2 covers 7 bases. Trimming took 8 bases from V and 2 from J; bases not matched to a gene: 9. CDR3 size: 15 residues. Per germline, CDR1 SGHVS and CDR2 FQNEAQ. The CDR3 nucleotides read TGTGCCAGCCTAAGCGGGGTAGGCACCTACAATGAGCAGTTCTTC. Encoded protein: CASLSGVGTYNEQFF.

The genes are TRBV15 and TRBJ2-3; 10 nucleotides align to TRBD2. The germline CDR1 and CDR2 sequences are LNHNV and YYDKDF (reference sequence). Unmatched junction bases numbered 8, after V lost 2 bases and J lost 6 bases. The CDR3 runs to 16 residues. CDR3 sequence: CATSRRLAGGGDTQYF. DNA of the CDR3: TGTGCCACCAGCAGACGATTAGCGGGGGGCGGGGATACGCAGTATTTT.

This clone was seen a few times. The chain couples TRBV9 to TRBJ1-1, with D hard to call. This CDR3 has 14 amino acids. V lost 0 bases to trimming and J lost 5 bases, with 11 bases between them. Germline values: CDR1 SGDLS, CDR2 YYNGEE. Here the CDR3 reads CASSVDDHATEAFF. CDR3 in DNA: TGTGCCAGCAGCGTAGACGACCACGCTACTGAAGCTTTCTTT.

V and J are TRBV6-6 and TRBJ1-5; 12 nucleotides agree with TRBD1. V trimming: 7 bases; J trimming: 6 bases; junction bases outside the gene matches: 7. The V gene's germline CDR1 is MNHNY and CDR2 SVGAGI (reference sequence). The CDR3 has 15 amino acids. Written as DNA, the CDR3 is TGTGCCAGCAACTTAGGGACAGGGGGCGTTCAGCCCCAGCATTTT. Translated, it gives CASNLGTGGVQPQHF.

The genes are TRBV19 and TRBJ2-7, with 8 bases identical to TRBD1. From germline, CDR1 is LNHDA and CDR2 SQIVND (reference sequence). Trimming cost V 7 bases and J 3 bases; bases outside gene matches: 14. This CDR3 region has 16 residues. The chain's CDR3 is CASTVSGTGPNYEQYF. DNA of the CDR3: TGTGCCAGTACCGTCTCCGGGACAGGCCCCAACTACGAGCAGTACTTC.